What follows are 6 T cell receptor beta chains derived from one specimen sequenced in a study of T cells in women clearing cervical HPV infection. This table comes from immunoSEQ multiplex PCR, and its TCRdb copy is limited to in-frame clones, with some not included. The table lists some 30,000 clones, with more than 3.5% in the top ten. Material for sequencing was blood buffy coat. The receptors come from a woman between 18 and 70 years old with a cervical HPV16 infection that either progressed to CIN3+ or cleared (not recorded which).

As concerns this clone: With the read ending 3 residues before the CDR3 end, the germline J gene is used to fill in that end. This chain connects TRBV7-9 to TRBJ1-6, with D maybe TRBD1 (5 bases). The V end was cut by 1 base, the J end by 6 bases, with 7 bases between. CDR1 and CDR2 (germline): SEHNR, FQNEAQ (reference sequence). The CDR3 is 14 amino acids. The CDR3 bases that were read are TGTGCCAGCAGCTTAGAGGGGCGTAATTCACCC. This gives the protein CASSLEGRNSP. The CDR3 in its entirety is CASSLEGRNSPLHF.

As concerns this clone: The CDR3 extends 3 residues past the end of the read, so its final part is completed from the germline J gene. The chain is built from TRBV5-1 and TRBJ2-7; no definite D call. This CDR3 spans 11 amino acids. Germline loops: CDR1 SGHRS, CDR2 YFSETQ. Between the trimmed V and J ends, which lost 0 bases and 6 bases, there was a span of 4 bases. The chain's CDR3 is CASSLGGEQYF. CDR3 bases read: TGCGCCAGCAGCTTGGGAGGCGAG.

Points on this clone: The CDR3 extends 3 residues past the end of the read, so its final part is completed from the germline J gene. The V gene is TRBV7-2, the J gene TRBJ2-5, with 8 bases aligning to TRBD2. The CDR3 spans 16 residues. V gave up 0 bases and J gave up 7 bases; unmatched junction bases: 10. Per the germline V gene, CDR1 is SGHTA and CDR2 is FQGNSA. This chain's CDR3 is CASSLALVGGASTQYF. Partial CDR3 DNA: TGTGCCAGCAGCTTAGCGCTGGTCGGGGGGGCTTCGACC. Variable domain in full (rest from reference TRBV7-2 and TRBJ2-5): GAGVSQSPSNKVTEKGKDVELRCDPISGHTALYWYRQSLGQGLEFLIYFQGNSAPDKSGLPSDRFSAERTGGSVSTLTIQRTQQEDSAVYLCASSLALVGGASTQYFGPGTRLLVL.

Regarding this clone: The read ends 3 residues early relative to the CDR3; the germline J gene fills the gap. V gene TRBV5-1 combines with J gene TRBJ2-2; perhaps TRBD1 as D (6 bases). The CDR3 runs 14 residues. V was trimmed by 4 bases and J by 7 bases, leaving 14 bases between them. CDR1 SGHRS and CDR2 YFSETQ come from the germline V gene. The CDR3 is CASSEDSFFGELFF. CDR3 DNA, as far as it was read: TGCGCCAGCAGCGAGGACAGTTTTTTCGGGGAG.

Concerning this clone itself: The missing CDR3 end, 3 residues past where the read stops, is filled in from the germline J gene. The chain has TRBV30 and TRBJ1-6; 12 nucleotides match TRBD1. This CDR3 region has 19 residues. Germline lookup yields CDR1 GTSNPN and CDR2 SVGIG (reference sequence). Unmatched junction bases numbered 14, after V lost 3 bases and J lost 5 bases. The CDR3 loop is CAWRGGTGGQGGDNSPLHF. The sequenced part of the CDR3 DNA is TGTGCCTGGAGAGGGGGGACAGGGGGCCAAGGTGGTGATAATTCACCC.

Comment on this clone: Read sequence stops 3 residues before the CDR3 end, and the germline J gene provides the missing end. The chain has TRBV5-6 and TRBJ2-7, with unresolved D. Trimming took off 4 bases at V and 2 bases at J, with 7 bases between the two ends. Germline assignment: CDR1 SGHDT and CDR2 YYEEEE. CDR3 length: 12 residues. CDR3 loop: CASSLEAYEQYF. The sequenced CDR3 bases are TGTGCCAGCAGCCTCGAGGCCTACGAG.